A single sample is the source of the 22 T cell receptor beta chains below, sequenced in a study of human T cells and chemical hapten exposure. This sample's time point: patch test 2, 6 weeks after DPC sensitization. Treatment specified: therapeutic diphenylcyclopropenone sensitization with weekly scalp DPC. TCRdb independently ran MiXCR on the RACE reads; one entry per CDR3 protein. Of hundreds of thousands of distinct CDR3 sequences listed, just under 6.5% are singletons. Material: whole blood, obtained in connection with sensitization to the hapten diphenylcyclopropenone (DPC). Receptor source: a woman aged 18 to 35 with alopecia areata. Some clones in this sample may be carry-over from other donors' samples.

This clonotype has a handful of counts. The CDR3 protein is CASIIGRGNSPLHF. The CDR3 bases are TGTGCCAGCATTATAGGGAGAGGGAATTCACCCCTCCACTTT. The V gene is TRBV6-1, the J gene TRBJ1-6; D not certain. CDR1 and CDR2 (germline): MNHNS, SASEGT. Between the trimmed V and J ends, which lost 7 bases and 7 bases, there was a span of 14 bases. There are 14 residues in the CDR3.

This clonotype has a handful of counts. CDR3 protein: CASSFGRPSSGNTIYF. The CDR3 coding sequence is TGTGCCAGCAGCTTCGGCAGGCCGAGCTCTGGAAACACCATATATTTT. J is TRBJ1-3 and V is TRBV7-8, with D unresolved. V lost 3 bases to trimming and J lost 0 bases, with 12 bases between them. CDR1 is SGHVS and CDR2 is FQNEAQ in the germline V gene. The CDR3 sequence is 16 residues long. Full variable domain (remainder filled in from reference TRBV7-8 and TRBJ1-3): GAGVSQSPRYKVAKRGQDVALRCDPISGHVSLFWYQQALGQGPEFLTYFQNEAQLDKSGLPSDRFFAERPEGSVSTLKIQRTQQEDSAVYLCASSFGRPSSGNTIYFGEGSWLTVV.

This clonotype appeared many times. The chain has TRBV7-9 and TRBJ1-4; D is uncertain. In germline, CDR1 is SEHNR, CDR2 FQNEAQ (reference sequence). CDR3 size: 17 residues. V was pared by 5 bases and J by 1 base, with 17 bases between. CDR3 nucleotides: TGTGCCAGCAGCCGACCCGAAAAAGGGAGAACTAATGAAAAACTGTTTTTT. As protein: CASSRPEKGRTNEKLFF.

At least ten counts were recorded for this clonotype. This sequence joins TRBV28 and TRBJ1-1; D uncertain. V lost 2 bases and J 0 bases, leaving 10 bases between the germline ends. CDR3 length: 15 residues. Per germline, CDR1 MDHEN and CDR2 SYDVKM. CDR3 amino acids: CASSLTGRMNTEAFF. The CDR3 DNA is TGTGCCAGCAGTTTAACCGGACGGATGAACACTGAAGCTTTCTTT.

At least ten counts were recorded for this clonotype. The chain combines TRBV29-1 with TRBJ1-4; no reliable D call. The CDR3 has 14 residues. The germline V and J ends were trimmed by 6 bases and 0 bases, with 11 bases remaining between them. CDR1 and CDR2 (germline): SQVTM, ANQGSEA. The chain's CDR3 is CSVLPEATNEKLFF. CDR3 nucleotide sequence: TGCAGCGTCCTACCGGAGGCAACTAATGAAAAACTGTTTTTT.

V is TRBV7-8 and J is TRBJ2-4; TRBD2 is a possible D gene (5 bases). Trimming left V 1 base short and J 8 bases short, with 9 bases between. Germline CDR1 reads SGHVS; CDR2 reads FQNEAQ. This CDR3 is 13 amino acids long. In DNA form, the CDR3 reads TGTGCCAGCAGCTTAGGAGGGTTGGACATTCAGTACTTC. This codes for CASSLGGLDIQYF.

V usage is TRBV7-2 and J usage is TRBJ2-6, with 8 bases lining up with TRBD1. The junction had 5 bases not matched to a gene; V was cut back by 5 bases and J by 2 bases. Germline CDR1 reads SGHTA; CDR2 reads FQGNSA. The CDR3 is 16 amino acids. Written as DNA, the CDR3 is TGTGCCAGCAGCGGGGGACAGGTCACTGGGGCCAACGTCCTGACTTTC. Translation gives CASSGGQVTGANVLTF.

The table lists this clonotype with a few counts. The chain recombines TRBV29-1 with TRBJ1-6; D remains ambiguous. The germline gives CDR1 SQVTM, CDR2 ANQGSEA. V was cut by 6 bases and J by 5 bases, with 17 bases left in between. The CDR3 loop spans 15 amino acids. This CDR3 reads CSVGSEHDHNSPLHF. The CDR3 region has the DNA TGCAGCGTGGGAAGCGAACATGACCATAATTCACCCCTCCACTTT.

The table lists this clonotype with many counts. The chain carries TRBV7-3 and TRBJ1-1, with D possibly being TRBD1 (5 bases). Germline loops: CDR1 SGHTA, CDR2 FQGTGA. CDR3 length: 13 residues. Deletions cut 5 bases from V and 0 bases from J, with 7 bases between. CDR3 sequence (DNA): TGTGCCAGCAGCAAGACAGTGAACACTGAAGCTTTCTTT. Translated, it gives CASSKTVNTEAFF. Full variable domain (remainder filled in from reference TRBV7-3 and TRBJ1-1): GAGVSQTPSNKVTEKGKYVELRCDPISGHTALYWYRQSLGQGPEFLIYFQGTGAADDSGLPNDRFFAVRPEGSVSTLKIQRTERGDSAVYLCASSKTVNTEAFFGQGTRLTVV.

As regards this clonotype: A clone one base away is much larger, so this may be a read error. CDR3 in amino acids: CASSLVFTQYF. CDR3 in DNA: TGTGCCAGCAGTTTAGTCTTCACCCAGTACTTC. The chain recombines TRBV6-2 or TRBV6-3 with TRBJ2-5; no definite D call. Per the germline V gene, CDR1 is MNHEY and CDR2 is SVGEGT. Trimming removed 4 bases at V and 8 bases at J, with 8 bases between. This CDR3 is 11 amino acids long.

This clonotype was counted at least ten times. The V and J genes are TRBV9 and TRBJ1-6; D not resolved. V lost 3 bases, J lost 8 bases, and 12 bases lay in between. The CDR3 has 14 residues. Germline assignment: CDR1 SGDLS and CDR2 YYNGEE. CDR3 nucleotides: TGTGCCAGCAGCGAAAGACAAAGGGATTCACCCCTCCACTTT. Amino acid sequence: CASSERQRDSPLHF.

A few counts support this clonotype. This rearrangement joins TRBV20-1 to TRBJ2-1, with TRBD1 matching over 7 bases. The CDR3 extends over 14 amino acids. Germline CDR1 DFQATT, CDR2 SNEGSKA (reference sequence). V lost 5 bases and J lost 7; bases outside the gene matches: 11. The CDR3 nucleotides read TGCAGTGCTTACGACAGGGTCTCTCGGAATGAGCAGTTCTTC. Translated: CSAYDRVSRNEQFF.

This chain joins TRBV5-1 and TRBJ1-1, with D maybe TRBD1 (5 bases). The CDR3 spans 15 residues. The V gene's germline CDR1 is SGHRS and CDR2 YFSETQ. Trimming left V 0 bases short and J 0 bases short, with 9 bases between. The CDR3 DNA sequence: TGCGCCAGCAGCTTGGCCCCAGGGATGAACACTGAAGCTTTCTTT. Translated: CASSLAPGMNTEAFF.

This clonotype has at least ten counts. The CDR3 DNA sequence: TGTGCCAGCAGACCCGATGGACGGGAGACAAATGAGCAGTTCTTC. Amino acids: CASRPDGRETNEQFF. This chain uses TRBV6-2 or TRBV6-3 with TRBJ2-1; possible D gene TRBD2, 6 bases. The CDR3 totals 15 residues. V dropped 6 bases and J dropped 7 bases, with 19 bases sitting between them. Germline V gives CDR1 MNHEY, CDR2 SVGEGT.

A few counts support this clonotype. The CDR3 bases are TGTGCCAGCAGCCAGGGGACTAGCCCCGGGGATACGCAGTATTTT. Encoded protein: CASSQGTSPGDTQYF. This chain joins TRBV4-2 and TRBJ2-3; 9 positions agree with TRBD2. Per germline, CDR1 LGHNA and CDR2 YNFKEQ. This CDR3 has 15 residues. The J segment lost 6 bases and the V segment lost 3 bases, leaving 7 bases of the junction unmatched.

This clonotype turned up a few times. The CDR3 loop is CASSLGTGGPPATEAFF. For the CDR3, the DNA is TGTGCCAGCAGTTTGGGGACAGGGGGCCCCCCGGCCACTGAAGCTTTCTTT. The genes are TRBV12-3 or TRBV12-4 and TRBJ1-1, with TRBD1 matching 12 bases. The trim removed 3 bases at V and 4 bases at J, leaving 9 bases unmatched. The CDR3 length is 17 residues.

This clonotype was detected a few times. This chain links TRBV19 with TRBJ1-2, with D hard to call. The CDR3 consists of 14 residues. The V and J ends lost 4 bases and 4 bases respectively, with 13 bases between them. Germline V gene sequence: CDR1 LNHDA, CDR2 SQIVND (reference sequence). CDR3 DNA: TGTGCCAGTAGTAAGACATCAGTCACCTATGGCTACACCTTC. Amino acid sequence: CASSKTSVTYGYTF. Looking up the rest from reference TRBV19 and TRBJ1-2 gives the full variable domain: DGGITQSPKYLFRKEGQNVTLSCEQNLNHDAMYWYRQDPGQGLRLIYYSQIVNDFQKGDIAEGYSVSREKKESFPLTVTSAQKNPTAFYLCASSKTSVTYGYTFGSGTRLTVV.

The chain recombines TRBV6-2 or TRBV6-3 with TRBJ1-5, with D unresolved. CDR3 length: 12 residues. Germline V gives CDR1 MNHEY, CDR2 SVGEGT. V lost 5 bases, J lost 9 bases, and 11 bases lay in between. The CDR3 here is CASSPFSPPQHF. In nucleotides, the CDR3 is TGTGCCAGCAGTCCGTTTTCACCGCCCCAGCATTTT.

This clonotype was seen many times. The chain is built from TRBV10-3 and TRBJ1-2; D is uncertain. V gave up 3 bases and J gave up 8 bases, with 16 bases separating them. The CDR3 has 14 residues. Per germline, CDR1 ENHRY and CDR2 SYGVKD. CDR3 sequence reads: CAISDRLRERGYTF. The CDR3 nucleotides are TGTGCCATCAGTGATAGGCTCCGGGAGCGGGGCTACACCTTC.

The genes are TRBV20-1 and TRBJ1-6, with 8 bases lining up with TRBD1. V lost 0 bases to trimming and J lost 0 bases; unmatched junction nucleotides: 7. Germline CDR1 is DFQATT and CDR2 is SNEGSKA (reference sequence). This CDR3 spans 18 amino acids. CDR3 sequence: CSARDETGESSYNSPLHF. CDR3 nucleotide sequence: TGCAGTGCTAGAGATGAGACAGGGGAGAGCTCCTATAATTCACCCCTCCACTTT.

The rearrangement joins TRBV7-2 to TRBJ1-1; no clear D gene. The germline V gene has CDR1 SGHTA and CDR2 FQGNSA. V shed 5 bases and J shed 2 bases, with 15 bases lying between them. The CDR3 spans 15 residues. For the CDR3, the DNA is TGTGCCAGCAGCGCCGCCGCGACGGCTAACACTGAAGCTTTCTTT. Amino acids: CASSAAATANTEAFF.

This clonotype was detected many times. The chain is built from TRBV6-2 or TRBV6-3 and TRBJ2-4, with a possible D match to TRBD1 (7 bases). This CDR3 comprises 14 residues. The V gene lost 5 bases and the J gene lost 8 bases, with 16 bases spanning the gap. Germline CDR1 reads MNHEY; CDR2 reads SVGEGT. CDR3 DNA: TGTGCCAGCAGTCGTCCGGGACAGCGGGACATTCAGTACTTC. It specifies CASSRPGQRDIQYF.